Reported below is one T cell receptor beta chain. Clones were read by immunoSEQ multiplex PCR, and TCRdb kept only the in-frame ones, dropping some. The sample contains 90,000 to 150,000 clones, just under 90% of which appear only once. V shed 5 bases and J shed 10 bases, with 17 bases lying between them. The germline CDR1 and CDR2 sequences are SQVTM and ANQGSEA. This CDR3 contains 13 residues. This specimen belongs to a study of T cell responses to AZD1222 COVID-19 vaccine. The sample consisted of peripheral blood, taken on day 0 of AZD1222 vaccination. V gene TRBV29-1 combines with J gene TRBJ1-4; D may be TRBD1 (5 bases). This clonotype originated in an adult in good health. The CDR3 nucleotides are TGCAGCGTTCTACAGGCCTTGGGGGGAAAACTGTTTTTT. It yields the protein CSVLQALGGKLFF.